The rows below give T cell receptor beta chains drawn from one sample of a study of regulatory T cells in long-lasting Graves disease. TCRdb reprocessed the multiplex PCR reads with MiXCR, giving one entry per CDR3 protein. Counted here are hundreds of thousands of distinct CDR3 sequences, 25% to 35% occurring once; the ten biggest clones make up roughly 40%. The sample consisted of peripheral blood mononuclear cells (PBMCs), taken when the disease was refractory, from a patient treated with antithyroid drugs. The origin of the receptors is a female donor with Graves disease. CDR3s include the opening cysteine and the closing phenylalanine or tryptophan. A D gene is named only where the DNA matches it firmly. Clone sizes are given selectively: once, few, many, or a class where the clone is expanded.

J gene	V gene	D gene	clone size	CDR3 protein	CDR3 DNA
TRBJ1-6	TRBV20-1	TRBD1	-	CSANGQGANSPLHF	TGCAGTGCCAATGGACAGGGAGCTAATTCACCCCTCCACTTT
TRBJ2-7	TRBV30	-	few	CAWRLGWGEQYF	TGTGCCTGGAGATTGGGCTGGGGCGAGCAGTACTTC
TRBJ2-7	TRBV7-2	-	-	CASSTVISYEQYF	TGTGCCAGCAGCACGGTTATCTCCTACGAGCAGTACTTC
TRBJ2-5	TRBV30	TRBD2	-	CAWASGREYF	TGTGCCTGGGCCAGCGGGAGGGAGTACTTC
TRBJ1-2	TRBV9	-	few	CASSKHGAAGRDGYTF	TGTGCCAGCAGCAAGCACGGGGCAGCCGGGCGGGATGGCTACACCTTC
TRBJ2-7	TRBV20-1	-	-	CSALGAGNSYEQYF	TGCAGTGCCCTAGGGGCGGGAAACTCCTACGAGCAGTACTTC
TRBJ1-1	TRBV3-1	-	many	CASRPRFGTEAFF	TGTGCCAGCAGACCCAGGTTTGGCACTGAAGCTTTCTTT
TRBJ2-7	TRBV19	TRBD2	few	CASSLGLAGATKGYEQYF	TGTGCCAGTAGCTTGGGTCTAGCGGGAGCCACCAAGGGCTACGAGCAGTACTTC
TRBJ1-1	TRBV14	TRBD1	few	CASSLGQEITEAFF	TGTGCCAGCAGTTTGGGACAGGAAATCACTGAAGCTTTCTTT
TRBJ2-2	TRBV12-3/TRBV12-4	-	-	CASSLRSGSGELFF	TGTGCCAGCAGTTTGCGGTCGGGGTCCGGGGAGCTGTTTTTT
TRBJ1-1	TRBV20-1	TRBD1	few	CSARVTGGTEAFF	TGCAGTGCTAGAGTTACAGGGGGCACTGAAGCTTTCTTT
TRBJ2-7	TRBV7-9	TRBD2	many	CASSLATSGSTYEQYF	TGTGCCAGCAGCTTAGCGACTAGCGGGAGTACCTACGAGCAGTACTTC
TRBJ1-3	TRBV12-3/TRBV12-4	TRBD1	-	CASSLGTGQGAPPGNTIYF	TGTGCCAGCAGTTTGGGGACCGGACAGGGGGCGCCGCCTGGAAACACCATATATTTT
TRBJ2-5	TRBV6-1	-	many	CASSEGGKETQYF	TGTGCCAGCAGTGAGGGGGGCAAAGAGACCCAGTACTTC
TRBJ2-5	TRBV28	-	many	CASSYPGRAQETQYF	TGTGCCAGCAGCTACCCGGGGCGGGCCCAAGAGACCCAGTACTTC
TRBJ1-5	TRBV19	TRBD1	-	CASSVGQSNQPQHF	TGTGCCAGTAGTGTGGGACAGAGCAATCAGCCCCAGCATTTT
TRBJ1-2	TRBV5-1	-	-	CASSFQDRSYGYTF	TGCGCCAGCAGCTTCCAGGACAGAAGCTATGGCTACACCTTC
TRBJ2-7	TRBV7-2	TRBD2	-	CASSLGLAREQYF	TGTGCCAGCAGCCTTGGACTAGCCCGCGAGCAGTACTTC
TRBJ2-7	TRBV10-1	-	few	CASSECRGWYYEQYF	TGCGCCAGCAGTGAATGCCGGGGGTGGTACTACGAGCAGTACTTC
TRBJ2-7	TRBV6-9	-	many	CASSYSAGYEQYF	TGTGCCAGCAGTTACTCTGCGGGCTACGAGCAGTACTTC
TRBJ1-2	TRBV11-2	TRBD1	-	CASSLGPGQHYGYTF	TGTGCCAGCAGCTTGGGCCCGGGACAGCACTATGGCTACACCTTC
TRBJ2-7	TRBV29-1	TRBD1	-	CSVVRTGGREQYF	TGCAGCGTTGTGCGGACAGGGGGCCGCGAGCAGTACTTC
TRBJ2-5	TRBV29-1	-	-	CSVRQSGETQYF	TGCAGCGTCCGACAGTCGGGGGAGACCCAGTACTTC
TRBJ1-6	TRBV6-1	-	few	CASSDPSGRVNSPLHF	TGTGCCAGCAGTGACCCCTCGGGACGAGTGAATTCACCCCTCCACTTT
TRBJ2-7	TRBV18	TRBD2	-	CASSPTSGSGSYNEQYF	TGTGCCAGCTCACCCACGTCGGGGAGCGGGAGTTATAACGAGCAGTACTTC
TRBJ2-1	TRBV5-6	TRBD2	-	CASSLPGGQGNEQFF	TGTGCCAGCAGCTTACCGGGAGGGCAGGGAAATGAGCAGTTCTTC
TRBJ2-7	TRBV13	TRBD2	many	CASSTGLAVLGEQYF	TGTGCCAGCAGTACGGGACTAGCGGTGCTAGGGGAGCAGTACTTC
TRBJ1-1	TRBV29-1	-	-	CSVDQGGGTEAFF	TGCAGCGTTGATCAGGGAGGCGGCACTGAAGCTTTCTTT
TRBJ2-2	TRBV6-4	-	-	CASSEVAENTGELFF	TGTGCCAGCAGTGAGGTAGCGGAGAACACCGGGGAGCTGTTTTTT
TRBJ2-5	TRBV6-1	TRBD1	many	CASTWTGKGQTQYF	TGTGCCAGCACCTGGACAGGAAAAGGACAGACCCAGTACTTC